The subject of this entry is one T cell receptor (beta chain). The target antigen is unknown. These data are taken from a study of T cells in Graves' hyperthyroidism and ophthalmopathy. The study, taken as a whole, reports: Most thyroid clonotypes that were expanded above 0.001 also turned up in blood.

Recently diagnosed hyperthyroidism of less than 2 months' duration affected patients aged 18 to 65. The CDR3 has 10 residues. Trimming removed 7 bases at V and 14 bases at J, with 12 bases between. Germline loops: CDR1 SQVTM, CDR2 ANQGSEA. RNA transcripts yielded amplified TCR beta CDR3 regions. HTBI primers were used for first-round RT-PCR of the TCR CDR3. TCRdb itself ran the multiplex PCR reads through MiXCR, one entry per CDR3 protein. The sample includes 700,000 to 850,000 distinct CDR3 sequences, 30% to 40% of them seen just once. The sequence came from a woman aged 40 to 50 with Graves' hyperthyroidism. The genes are TRBV29-1 and TRBJ1-6, with D possibly matching TRBD1 (5 bases). Sequenced material: blood. CDR3 sequence reads: CSDFRATLHF. The CDR3 nucleotides read TGCAGCGACTTCAGGGCAACCCTCCACTTT.